One and the same sample provided the 4 T cell receptor beta chains below, sequenced in a study of cytomegalovirus exposure and HLA in healthy donors. The PCR used 60 Vbeta and 13 Jbeta primers. This table comes from immunoSEQ multiplex PCR, and its TCRdb copy is limited to in-frame clones, with some not included. The sample shows 85,000 to 120,000 clones, 70% to 80% of them seen only once. The sample comprised PBMCs. Source of these receptors: a man aged 55-75 years in good health and CMV-seronegative.

This rearrangement joins TRBV7-9 to TRBJ1-5, with TRBD1 matching over 9 bases. Germline loops: CDR1 SEHNR, CDR2 FQNEAQ (reference sequence). V was pared by 4 bases and J by 3 bases, with 4 bases of the junction left unmatched. There are 15 residues in the CDR3. In nucleotides, the CDR3 is TGTGCCAGCAGCTCAGGGACAGGGTACAATCAGCCCCAGCATTTT. Encoded protein: CASSSGTGYNQPQHF.

The chain has TRBV9 and TRBJ2-2; 7 bases are a match to TRBD2. The CDR3 totals 15 residues. V gave up 4 bases and J gave up 0 bases; unmatched junction bases: 3. CDR1 and CDR2 (germline): SGDLS, YYNGEE. The chain's CDR3 is CASSSSGANTGELFF. CDR3 DNA: TGTGCCAGCAGCTCAAGCGGGGCGAACACCGGGGAGCTGTTTTTT.

This rearrangement joins TRBV10-3 to TRBJ2-5; 7 positions agree with TRBD1. The end of the DNA aligns better with TRBJ2-7, so the J call may be wrong. The CDR3 spans 14 residues. Germline CDR1 reads ENHRY; CDR2 reads SYGVKD. CDR3 loop: CAISYGQDSYEQYF. For the CDR3, the DNA is TGTGCCATCAGTTACGGACAGGATAGTTACGAGCAGTACTTC.

The chain carries TRBV9 and TRBJ2-2; D possibly corresponds to TRBD1 (6 bases). CDR1 SGDLS and CDR2 YYNGEE come from the germline V gene. Deletions cut 4 bases from V and 6 bases from J, with 16 bases between. The CDR3 contains 15 residues. The CDR3, as DNA: TGTGCCAGCAGCCGACGGGACACCGGGGCCGGGGAGCTGTTTTTT. This gives the protein CASSRRDTGAGELFF.